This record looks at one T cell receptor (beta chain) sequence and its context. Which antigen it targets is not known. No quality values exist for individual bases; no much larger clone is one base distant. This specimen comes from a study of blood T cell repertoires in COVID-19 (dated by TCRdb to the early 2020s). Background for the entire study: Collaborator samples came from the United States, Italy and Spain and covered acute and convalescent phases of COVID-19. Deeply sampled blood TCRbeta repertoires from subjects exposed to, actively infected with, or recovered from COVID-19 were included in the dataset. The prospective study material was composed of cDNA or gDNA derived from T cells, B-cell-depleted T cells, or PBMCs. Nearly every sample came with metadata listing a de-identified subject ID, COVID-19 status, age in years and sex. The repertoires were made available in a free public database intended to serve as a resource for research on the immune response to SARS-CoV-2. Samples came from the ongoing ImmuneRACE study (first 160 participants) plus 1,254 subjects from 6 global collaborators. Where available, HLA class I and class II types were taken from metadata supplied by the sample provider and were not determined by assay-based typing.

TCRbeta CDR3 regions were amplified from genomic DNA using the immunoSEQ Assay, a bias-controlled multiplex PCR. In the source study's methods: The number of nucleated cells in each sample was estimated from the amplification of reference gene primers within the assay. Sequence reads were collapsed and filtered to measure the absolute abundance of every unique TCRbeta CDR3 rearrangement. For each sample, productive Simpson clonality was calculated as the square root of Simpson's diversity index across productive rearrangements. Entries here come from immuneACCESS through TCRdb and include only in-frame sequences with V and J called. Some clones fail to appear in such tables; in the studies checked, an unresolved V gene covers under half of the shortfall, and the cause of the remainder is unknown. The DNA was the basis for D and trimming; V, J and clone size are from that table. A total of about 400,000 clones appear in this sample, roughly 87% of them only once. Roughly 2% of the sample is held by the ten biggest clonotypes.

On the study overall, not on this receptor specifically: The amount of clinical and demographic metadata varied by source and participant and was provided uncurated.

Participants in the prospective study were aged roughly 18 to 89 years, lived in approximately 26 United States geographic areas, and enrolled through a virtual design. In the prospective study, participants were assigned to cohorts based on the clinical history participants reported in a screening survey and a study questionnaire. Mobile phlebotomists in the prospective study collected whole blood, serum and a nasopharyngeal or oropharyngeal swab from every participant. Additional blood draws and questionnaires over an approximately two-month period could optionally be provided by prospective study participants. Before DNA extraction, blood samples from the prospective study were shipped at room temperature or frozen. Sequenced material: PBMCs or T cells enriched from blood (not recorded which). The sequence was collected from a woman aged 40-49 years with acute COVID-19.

The DNA sequence is given as TGTGCCACTACGATAGGGGGTAGGGTTGAGCAGTTCTTC. Translation gives CATTIGGRVEQFF. Recombination joined TRBV12-3 or TRBV12-4 with TRBJ2-1; the D segment could be TRBD1, given 6 matching bases. V is pared back by 10 bases and J by 9 bases, with 19 bases lying between the germline termini. Measured from the cysteine to the phenylalanine, the CDR3 is 13 residues long. The kept DNA is CDR3 alone, 39 bases in frame from the first base.